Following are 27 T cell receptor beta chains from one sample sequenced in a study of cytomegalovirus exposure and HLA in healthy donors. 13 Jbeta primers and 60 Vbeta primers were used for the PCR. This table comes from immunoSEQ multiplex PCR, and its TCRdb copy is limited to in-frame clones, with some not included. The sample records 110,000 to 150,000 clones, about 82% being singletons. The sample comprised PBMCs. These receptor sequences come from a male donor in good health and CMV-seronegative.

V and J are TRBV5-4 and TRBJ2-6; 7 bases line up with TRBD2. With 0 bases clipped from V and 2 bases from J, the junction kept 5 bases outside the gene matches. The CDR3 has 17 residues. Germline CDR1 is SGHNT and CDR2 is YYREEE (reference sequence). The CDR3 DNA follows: TGTGCCAGCAGCTTGGGCGGGAGAAGGGCTGGGGCCAACGTCCTGACTTTC. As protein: CASSLGGRRAGANVLTF.

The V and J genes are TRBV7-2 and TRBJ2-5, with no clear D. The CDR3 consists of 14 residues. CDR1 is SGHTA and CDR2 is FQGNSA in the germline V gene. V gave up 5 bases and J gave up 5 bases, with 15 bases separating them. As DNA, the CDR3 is TGTGCCAGCAGCCCCCCCGTGCGTCTTGAGACCCAGTACTTC. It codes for CASSPPVRLETQYF. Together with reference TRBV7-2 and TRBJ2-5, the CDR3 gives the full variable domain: GAGVSQSPSNKVTEKGKDVELRCDPISGHTALYWYRQSLGQGLEFLIYFQGNSAPDKSGLPSDRFSAERTGGSVSTLTIQRTQQEDSAVYLCASSPPVRLETQYFGPGTRLLVL.

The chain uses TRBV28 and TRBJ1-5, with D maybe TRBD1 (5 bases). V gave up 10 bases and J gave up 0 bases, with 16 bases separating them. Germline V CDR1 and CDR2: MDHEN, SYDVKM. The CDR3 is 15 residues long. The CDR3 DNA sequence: TGTGCCACCCTCCCGACAGTTTATAGCAATCAGCCCCAGCATTTT. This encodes CATLPTVYSNQPQHF.

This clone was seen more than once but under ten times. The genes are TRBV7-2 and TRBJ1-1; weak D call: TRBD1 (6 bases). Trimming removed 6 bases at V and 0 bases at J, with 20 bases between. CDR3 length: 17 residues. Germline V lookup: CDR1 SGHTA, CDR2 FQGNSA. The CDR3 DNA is TGTGCCAGCAGGCGCAAATACAGGGTCGAAATGAACACTGAAGCTTTCTTT. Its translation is CASRRKYRVEMNTEAFF. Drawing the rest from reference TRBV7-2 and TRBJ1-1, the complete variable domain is GAGVSQSPSNKVTEKGKDVELRCDPISGHTALYWYRQSLGQGLEFLIYFQGNSAPDKSGLPSDRFSAERTGGSVSTLTIQRTQQEDSAVYLCASRRKYRVEMNTEAFFGQGTRLTVV.

The CDR3 sequence: CSVTGTGYNEQFF. CDR3 in DNA: TGCAGCGTGACCGGGACAGGGTACAATGAGCAGTTCTTC. The V call is TRBV29-1, the J call TRBJ2-1; 9 bases are shared with TRBD1. Germline loops: CDR1 SQVTM, CDR2 ANQGSEA. Trimming took 6 bases from V and 4 from J; bases not matched to a gene: 4. The CDR3 has 13 residues.

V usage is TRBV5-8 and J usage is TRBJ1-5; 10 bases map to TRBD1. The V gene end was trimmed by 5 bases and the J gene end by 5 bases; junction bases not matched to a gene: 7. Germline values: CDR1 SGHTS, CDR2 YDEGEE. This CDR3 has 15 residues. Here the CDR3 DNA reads TGTGCCAGCAGTACTGGGACAGGGGTCGATCAGCCCCAGCATTTT. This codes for CASSTGTGVDQPQHF. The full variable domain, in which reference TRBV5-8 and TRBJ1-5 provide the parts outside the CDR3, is EAGVTQSPTHLIKTRGQQATLRCSPISGHTSVYWYQQALGLGLQFLLWYDEGEERNRGNFPPRFSGRQFPNYSSELNVNALELEDSALYLCASSTGTGVDQPQHFGDGTRLSIL.

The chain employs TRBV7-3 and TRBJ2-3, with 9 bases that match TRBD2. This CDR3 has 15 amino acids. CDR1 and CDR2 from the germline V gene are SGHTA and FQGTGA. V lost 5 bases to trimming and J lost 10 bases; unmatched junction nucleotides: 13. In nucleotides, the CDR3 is TGTGCCAGCAGCCTGACGGGAGCTAGCGGGAACCCGCAGTATTTT. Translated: CASSLTGASGNPQYF. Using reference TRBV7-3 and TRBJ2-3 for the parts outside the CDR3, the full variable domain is GAGVSQTPSNKVTEKGKYVELRCDPISGHTALYWYRQSLGQGPEFLIYFQGTGAADDSGLPNDRFFAVRPEGSVSTLKIQRTERGDSAVYLCASSLTGASGNPQYFGPGTRLTVL.

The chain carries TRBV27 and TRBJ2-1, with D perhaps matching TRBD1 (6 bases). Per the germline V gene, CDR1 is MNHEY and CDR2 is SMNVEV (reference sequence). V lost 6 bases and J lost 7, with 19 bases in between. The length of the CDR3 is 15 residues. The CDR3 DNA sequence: TGTGCCAGCAGCTACAGGGCCCTCCTGGGAAATGAGCAGTTCTTC. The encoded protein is CASSYRALLGNEQFF.

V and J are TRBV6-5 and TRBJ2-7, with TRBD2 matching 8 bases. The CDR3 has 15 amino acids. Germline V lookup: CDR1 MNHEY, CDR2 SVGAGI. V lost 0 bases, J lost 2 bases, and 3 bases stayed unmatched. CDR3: CASSYSIAGTYEQYF. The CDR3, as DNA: TGTGCCAGCAGTTACTCGATAGCGGGGACCTACGAGCAGTACTTC.

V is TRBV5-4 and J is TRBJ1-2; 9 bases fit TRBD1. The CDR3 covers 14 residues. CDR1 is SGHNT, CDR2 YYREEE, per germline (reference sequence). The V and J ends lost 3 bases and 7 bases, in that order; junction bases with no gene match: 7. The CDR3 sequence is CASSSAGTGFGYTF. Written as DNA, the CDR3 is TGTGCCAGCAGCTCCGCCGGGACAGGGTTTGGCTACACCTTC.

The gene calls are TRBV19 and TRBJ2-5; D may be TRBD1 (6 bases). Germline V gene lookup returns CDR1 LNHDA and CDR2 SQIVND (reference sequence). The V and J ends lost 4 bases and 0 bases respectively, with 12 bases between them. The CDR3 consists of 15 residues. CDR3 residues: CASSNTGQYQETQYF. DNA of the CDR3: TGTGCCAGTAGTAATACAGGACAGTACCAAGAGACCCAGTACTTC. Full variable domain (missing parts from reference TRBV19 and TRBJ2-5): DGGITQSPKYLFRKEGQNVTLSCEQNLNHDAMYWYRQDPGQGLRLIYYSQIVNDFQKGDIAEGYSVSREKKESFPLTVTSAQKNPTAFYLCASSNTGQYQETQYFGPGTRLLVL.

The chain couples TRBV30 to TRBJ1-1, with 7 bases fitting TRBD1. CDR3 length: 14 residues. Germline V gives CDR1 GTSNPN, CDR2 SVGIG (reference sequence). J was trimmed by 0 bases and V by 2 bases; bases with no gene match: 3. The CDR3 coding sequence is TGTGCCTGGAGTTCGGGACAGCTGAACACTGAAGCTTTCTTT. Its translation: CAWSSGQLNTEAFF.

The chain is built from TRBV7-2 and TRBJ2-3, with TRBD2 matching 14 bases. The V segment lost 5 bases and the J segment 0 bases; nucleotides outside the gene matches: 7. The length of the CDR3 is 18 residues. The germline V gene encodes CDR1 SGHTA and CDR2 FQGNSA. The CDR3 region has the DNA TGTGCCAGCAGCCCCGGACTAGCGGGAGGCACTAGCACAGATACGCAGTATTTT. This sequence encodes CASSPGLAGGTSTDTQYF.

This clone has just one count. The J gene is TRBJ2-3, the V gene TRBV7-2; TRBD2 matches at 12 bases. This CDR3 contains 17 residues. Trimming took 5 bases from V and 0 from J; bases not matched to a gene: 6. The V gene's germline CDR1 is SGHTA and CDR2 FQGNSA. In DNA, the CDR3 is TGTGCCAGCAGCGAGGGACTAGCGGGTTCTAGCACAGATACGCAGTATTTT. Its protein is CASSEGLAGSSTDTQYF. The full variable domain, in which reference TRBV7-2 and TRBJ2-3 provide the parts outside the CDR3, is GAGVSQSPSNKVTEKGKDVELRCDPISGHTALYWYRQSLGQGLEFLIYFQGNSAPDKSGLPSDRFSAERTGGSVSTLTIQRTQQEDSAVYLCASSEGLAGSSTDTQYFGPGTRLTVL.

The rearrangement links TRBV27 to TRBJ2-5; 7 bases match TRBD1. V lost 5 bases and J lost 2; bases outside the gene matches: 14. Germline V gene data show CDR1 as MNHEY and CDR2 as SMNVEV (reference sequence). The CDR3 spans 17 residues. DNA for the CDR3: TGTGCCAGCAGTCCGACATTTCGGACAGGAAAGCAAGAGACCCAGTACTTC. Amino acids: CASSPTFRTGKQETQYF.

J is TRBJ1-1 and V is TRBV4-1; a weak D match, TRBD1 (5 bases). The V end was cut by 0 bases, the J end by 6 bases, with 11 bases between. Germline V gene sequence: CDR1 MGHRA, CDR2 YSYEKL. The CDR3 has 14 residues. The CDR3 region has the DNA TGCGCCAGCAGCCAAGATCTCCAGGGCCCTGAAGCTTTCTTT. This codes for CASSQDLQGPEAFF.

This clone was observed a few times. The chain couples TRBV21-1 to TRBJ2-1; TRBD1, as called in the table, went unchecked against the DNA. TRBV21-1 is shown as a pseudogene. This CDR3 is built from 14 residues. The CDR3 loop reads CASMTGGLGNEQFF. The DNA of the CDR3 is TGTGCCAGCATGACAGGGGGGTTAGGCAATGAGCAGTTCTTC.

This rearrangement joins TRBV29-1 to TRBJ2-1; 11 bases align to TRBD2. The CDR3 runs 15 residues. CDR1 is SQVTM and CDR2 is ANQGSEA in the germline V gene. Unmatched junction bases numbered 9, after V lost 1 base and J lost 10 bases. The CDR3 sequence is CSVEGGVAGGLEQFF. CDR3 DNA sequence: TGCAGCGTTGAAGGAGGGGTAGCGGGAGGGCTCGAGCAGTTCTTC.

The CDR3 loop is CASSLTGGRTDTQYF. The CDR3, as DNA: TGTGCCAGCAGCCTTACAGGGGGGAGGACAGATACGCAGTATTTT. The J gene is TRBJ2-3, the V gene TRBV14; 8 nucleotides match TRBD1. Germline V gene lookup returns CDR1 SGHDN and CDR2 FVKESK. The CDR3 spans 15 residues. Trimming at V came to 4 bases and at J to 3 bases, leaving 6 bases not matched to a gene.

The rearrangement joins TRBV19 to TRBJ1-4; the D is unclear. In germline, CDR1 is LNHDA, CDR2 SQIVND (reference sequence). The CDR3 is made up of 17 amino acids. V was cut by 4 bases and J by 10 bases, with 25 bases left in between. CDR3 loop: CASSTDAGRGSWGKLFF. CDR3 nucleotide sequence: TGTGCCAGTAGTACCGACGCCGGGAGAGGGTCATGGGGAAAACTGTTTTTT.

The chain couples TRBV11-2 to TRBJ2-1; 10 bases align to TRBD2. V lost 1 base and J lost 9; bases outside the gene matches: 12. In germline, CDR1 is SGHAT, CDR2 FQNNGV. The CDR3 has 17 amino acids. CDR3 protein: CASSLGSPAGGRGEQFF. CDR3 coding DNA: TGTGCCAGCAGCTTAGGGAGTCCAGCGGGGGGGCGTGGTGAGCAGTTCTTC.

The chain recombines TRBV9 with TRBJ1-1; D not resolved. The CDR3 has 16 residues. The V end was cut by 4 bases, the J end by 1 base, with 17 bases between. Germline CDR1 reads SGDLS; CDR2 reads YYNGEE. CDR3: CASSHRSGDTNTEAFF. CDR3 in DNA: TGTGCCAGCAGCCATCGTAGCGGGGATACGAACACTGAAGCTTTCTTT. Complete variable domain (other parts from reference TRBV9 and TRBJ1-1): DSGVTQTPKHLITATGQRVTLRCSPRSGDLSVYWYQQSLDQGLQFLIQYYNGEERAKGNILERFSAQQFPDLHSELNLSSLELGDSALYFCASSHRSGDTNTEAFFGQGTRLTVV.

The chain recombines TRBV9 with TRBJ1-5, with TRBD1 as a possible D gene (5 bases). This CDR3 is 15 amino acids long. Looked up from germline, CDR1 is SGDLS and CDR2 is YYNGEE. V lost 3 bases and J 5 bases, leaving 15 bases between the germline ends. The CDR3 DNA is TGTGCCAGCAGCGCTTCAGGGTTACCGTATCAGCCCCAGCATTTT. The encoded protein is CASSASGLPYQPQHF.

The CDR3, as DNA: TGTGCCAGCAGTTACGCCGGGACAGGGAAGAACACTGAAGCTTTCTTT. Translation gives CASSYAGTGKNTEAFF. This sequence joins TRBV6-5 and TRBJ1-1, with 9 bases aligning to TRBD1. V lost 2 bases and J lost 1; bases outside the gene matches: 5. Germline V CDR1 and CDR2: MNHEY, SVGAGI. The CDR3 runs to 16 residues.

This CDR3 is CASSSGLDTQYF. In DNA, the CDR3 is TGTGCCAGCAGTTCGGGACTAGATACGCAGTATTTT. The chain recombines TRBV2 with TRBJ2-3; D may be TRBD2 (6 bases). This CDR3 region has 12 residues. The V gene lost 5 bases and the J gene lost 5 bases, with 8 bases spanning the gap. CDR1 SNHLY and CDR2 FYNNEI come from the germline V gene.

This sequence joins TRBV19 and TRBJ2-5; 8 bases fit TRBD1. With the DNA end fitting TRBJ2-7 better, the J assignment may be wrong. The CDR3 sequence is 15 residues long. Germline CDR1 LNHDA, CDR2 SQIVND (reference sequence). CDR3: CASSIDRGSSYEQYF. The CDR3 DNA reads TGTGCCAGTAGTATTGACAGGGGATCTTCCTACGAGCAGTACTTC.

The CDR3 coding sequence is TGTGCCAGCTCACCAACGGACAGCTACGAGCAGTACTTC. Translation gives CASSPTDSYEQYF. This chain connects TRBV18 to TRBJ2-7, with TRBD1 as a possible D gene (6 bases). The CDR3 totals 13 residues. Looked up from germline, CDR1 is KGHSH and CDR2 is LQKENI. Trimming pared 2 bases from V and 3 bases from J, leaving 8 bases between.